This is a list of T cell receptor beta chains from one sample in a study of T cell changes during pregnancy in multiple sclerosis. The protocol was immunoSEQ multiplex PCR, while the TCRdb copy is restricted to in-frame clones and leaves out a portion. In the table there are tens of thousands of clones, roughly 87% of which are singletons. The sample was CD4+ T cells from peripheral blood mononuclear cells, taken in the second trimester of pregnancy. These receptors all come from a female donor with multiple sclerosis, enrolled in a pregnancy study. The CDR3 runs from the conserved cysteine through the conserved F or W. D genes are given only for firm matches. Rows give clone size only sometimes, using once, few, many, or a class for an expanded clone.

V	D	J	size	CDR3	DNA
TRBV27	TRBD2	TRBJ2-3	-	CASSLSLAGPDTQYF	TGTGCCAGCAGTTTATCACTAGCGGGGCCAGATACGCAGTATTTT
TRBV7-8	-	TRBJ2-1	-	CASSSGQWENEQFF	TGTGCCAGCAGCTCCGGACAGTGGGAAAATGAGCAGTTCTTC
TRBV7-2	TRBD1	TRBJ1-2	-	CASSPLGQGGYTF	TGTGCCAGCAGCCCCCTTGGACAGGGCGGCTACACCTTC
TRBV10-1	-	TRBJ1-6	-	CARGAGKISNSPLHF	TGCGCCAGGGGAGCCGGGAAAATTAGCAATTCACCCCTCCACTTT
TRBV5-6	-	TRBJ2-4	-	CASSPGGQNIQYF	TGTGCCAGCAGTCCCGGAGGCCAAAACATTCAGTACTTC
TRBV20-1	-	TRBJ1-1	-	CLPAGTEAFF	TGTCTCCCGGCGGGCACTGAAGCTTTCTTT
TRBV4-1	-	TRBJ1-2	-	CASSQESGTRYTGGYTF	TGCGCCAGCAGCCAAGAGTCCGGGACACGGTATACGGGAGGCTACACCTTC
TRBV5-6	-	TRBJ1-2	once	CASSSIPGSTYGYTF	TGTGCCAGCAGCTCGATCCCCGGGTCTACCTATGGCTACACCTTC
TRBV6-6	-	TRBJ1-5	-	CASSEVGNNQPQHF	TGTGCCAGCAGTGAGGTCGGAAACAATCAGCCCCAGCATTTT
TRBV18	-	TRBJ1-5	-	CASSPAGSNQPQHF	TGTGCCAGCTCACCAGCGGGTAGCAATCAGCCCCAGCATTTT
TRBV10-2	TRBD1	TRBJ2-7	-	CASSEPGAGGSYEQYF	TGCGCCAGCAGTGAACCCGGAGCAGGGGGAAGTTACGAGCAGTACTTC
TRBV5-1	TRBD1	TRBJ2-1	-	CASSLGQGPNEQFF	TGCGCCAGCAGCTTGGGACAGGGCCCCAATGAGCAGTTCTTC
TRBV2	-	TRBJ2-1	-	CASSPQGSGEQFF	TGTGCCAGCAGTCCCCAGGGTTCGGGTGAGCAGTTCTTC
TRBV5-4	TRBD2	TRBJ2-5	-	CASSFPSGGYEGKTQYF	TGTGCCAGCAGCTTTCCTAGCGGGGGGTATGAGGGGAAGACCCAGTACTTC
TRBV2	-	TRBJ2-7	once	CASSEQAEQYF	TGTGCCAGCAGTGAACAGGCTGAGCAGTACTTC
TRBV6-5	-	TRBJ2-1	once	CASTLGAEQFF	TGTGCCAGCACGCTGGGAGCCGAGCAGTTCTTC
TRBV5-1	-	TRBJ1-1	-	CARSARGTEAFF	TGCGCCAGAAGTGCCAGGGGCACTGAAGCTTTCTTT
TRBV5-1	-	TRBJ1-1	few	CASRHRENTEAFF	TGCGCCAGCAGGCACAGGGAGAACACTGAAGCTTTCTTT
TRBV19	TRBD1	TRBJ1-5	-	CASSMGQGYSNQPQHF	TGTGCCAGTAGTATGGGACAGGGATATAGCAATCAGCCCCAGCATTTT
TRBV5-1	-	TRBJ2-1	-	CASSFRQVPLENNEQFF	TGCGCCAGCAGCTTCCGACAGGTTCCTCTGGAGAACAATGAGCAGTTCTTC
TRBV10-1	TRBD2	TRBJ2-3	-	CASSAAGLAEISSTDTQYF	TGCGCCAGCAGTGCGGCGGGACTAGCGGAAATATCTAGCACAGATACGCAGTATTTT
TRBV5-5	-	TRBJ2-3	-	CASSSEYVTDTQYF	TGTGCCAGCAGCTCCGAGTACGTGACAGATACGCAGTATTTT
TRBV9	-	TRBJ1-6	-	CASSRDTYNSPLHF	TGTGCCAGCAGCCGGGACACCTATAATTCACCCCTCCACTTT
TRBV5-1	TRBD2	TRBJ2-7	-	CASSLAGRDEQYF	TGCGCCAGCAGCTTGGCCGGGAGGGACGAGCAGTACTTC
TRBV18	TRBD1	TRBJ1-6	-	CASSLLKPGQGTSPLHF	TGTGCCAGCTCACTCCTGAAGCCGGGACAGGGGACTTCACCCCTCCACTTT
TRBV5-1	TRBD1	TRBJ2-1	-	CASSLVGTGNGHNEQFF	TGCGCCAGCAGCTTGGTAGGGACAGGGAACGGCCACAATGAGCAGTTCTTC
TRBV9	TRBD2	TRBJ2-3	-	CASSETSGATDTQYF	TGTGCCAGCAGCGAGACTAGCGGGGCCACAGATACGCAGTATTTT
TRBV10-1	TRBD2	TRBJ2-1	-	CASSESIASGGEQFF	TGCGCCAGCAGTGAGTCGATTGCTAGCGGGGGTGAGCAGTTCTTC
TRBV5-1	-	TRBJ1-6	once	CASSFSQGDPQAPLHF	TGCGCCAGCAGCTTTTCTCAGGGTGATCCACAGGCCCCCCTCCACTTT
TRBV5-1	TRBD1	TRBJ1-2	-	CASSFRDSPNYGYTF	TGCGCCAGCAGCTTCCGGGACAGTCCTAACTATGGCTACACCTTC
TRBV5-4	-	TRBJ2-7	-	CASSGGGRSSYEQYF	TGTGCCAGCAGCGGGGGGGGGCGGAGCTCCTACGAGCAGTACTTC
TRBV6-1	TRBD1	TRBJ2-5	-	CASSTGTVQETQYF	TGTGCCAGCAGCACCGGGACAGTACAAGAGACCCAGTACTTC
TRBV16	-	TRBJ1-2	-	CASSQSTQALYGYTF	TGTGCCAGCAGCCAATCCACGCAGGCCCTCTATGGCTACACCTTC
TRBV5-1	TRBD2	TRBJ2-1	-	CASSLAGRHNEQFF	TGCGCCAGCAGCTTAGCGGGGAGACACAATGAGCAGTTCTTC
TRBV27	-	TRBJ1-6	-	CASRPERGSYNSPLHF	TGTGCCAGCAGACCTGAACGAGGGTCCTATAATTCACCCCTCCACTTT
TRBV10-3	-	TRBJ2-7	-	CAIRGGGYEQYF	TGTGCCATCCGAGGGGGGGGCTACGAGCAGTACTTC
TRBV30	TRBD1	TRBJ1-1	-	CAWSAVDRKDTEAFF	TGTGCCTGGAGTGCCGTGGACAGGAAGGACACTGAAGCTTTCTTT
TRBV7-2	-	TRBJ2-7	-	CASSLAEGGPLEQYF	TGTGCCAGCAGCTTAGCCGAGGGGGGGCCCCTCGAGCAGTACTTC
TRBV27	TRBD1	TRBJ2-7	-	CASSLGTGEHEQYF	TGTGCCAGCAGTTTGGGGACAGGGGAACACGAGCAGTACTTC
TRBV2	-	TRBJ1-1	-	CASSEGAGMGKAFF	TGTGCCAGCAGTGAAGGTGCAGGCATGGGCAAAGCTTTCTTT
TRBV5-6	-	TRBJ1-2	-	CASSLFRTARYTF	TGTGCCAGCAGCTTGTTTAGGACAGCCCGTTACACCTTC
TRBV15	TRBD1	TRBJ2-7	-	CATSRDRTYEQYF	TGTGCCACCAGCAGGGACAGGACCTACGAGCAGTACTTC
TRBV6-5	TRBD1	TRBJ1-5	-	CASSSTGQGLNQPQHF	TGTGCCAGCAGTTCCACGGGACAGGGCCTCAATCAGCCCCAGCATTTT
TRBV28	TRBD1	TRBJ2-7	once	CASSLYGTGRNEQYF	TGTGCCAGCAGTTTATACGGGACAGGGAGGAACGAGCAGTACTTC
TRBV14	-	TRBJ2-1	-	CASSQEDTYSYNEQFF	TGTGCCAGCAGCCAAGAGGACACTTACTCCTACAATGAGCAGTTCTTC
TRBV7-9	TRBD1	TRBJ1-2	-	CASSLRTGEIWNYGYTF	TGTGCCAGCAGCTTACGGACAGGGGAAATATGGAACTATGGCTACACCTTC
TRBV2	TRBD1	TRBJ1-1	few	CASSEWTGGLGEAFF	TGTGCCAGCAGTGAATGGACAGGGGGATTGGGTGAAGCTTTCTTT
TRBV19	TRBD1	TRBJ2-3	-	CASGDRLTDTQYF	TGTGCCAGCGGGGACAGACTCACAGATACGCAGTATTTT
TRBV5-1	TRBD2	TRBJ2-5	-	CASSSEGLAMTQYF	TGCGCCAGCAGCTCGGAGGGACTAGCTATGACCCAGTACTTC
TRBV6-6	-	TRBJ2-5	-	CASSTIRQRSQETQYF	TGTGCCAGCAGTACGATAAGACAGCGATCCCAAGAGACCCAGTACTTC
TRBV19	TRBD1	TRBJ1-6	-	CASSPGRGNSPLHF	TGTGCCAGTAGTCCGGGCAGGGGGAATTCACCCCTCCACTTT